One TCR beta chain is described in this entry. TCRdb re-called the RT-PCR reads with MiXCR, one entry per CDR3 protein. Among about 700,000 distinct CDR3 sequences listed, 11% to 15% were seen once. Per germline, CDR1 MGHRA and CDR2 YSYEKL. Trimming removed 2 bases from V and 5 bases from J; junction bases left unmatched: 2. The CDR3 contains 15 residues. The specimen was memory CD4+ T cells from blood. The TCR sequence derives from a female donor in good health, serving as a healthy control. This sequence joins TRBV4-1 and TRBJ1-4; the match to TRBD1 covers 10 bases. Written as DNA, the CDR3 is TGCGCCAGCAGCCAAACGGACAGGGGGAATGAAAAACTGTTTTTT. Protein: CASSQTDRGNEKLFF.